The present entry profiles one T cell receptor (beta chain) with its context. The table came from immunoSEQ multiplex PCR; TCRdb's copy has only in-frame clones and leaves some out. The data contain approximately 150,000 clones, about 80% of them singletons. The data originate from a study of blood T cell repertoires in COVID-19. This CDR3 comprises 14 residues. Germline V CDR1 and CDR2: MNHEY, SVGAGI. Trimming took 5 bases from V and 8 from J; bases not matched to a gene: 5. This chain links TRBV6-5 with TRBJ1-6; 8 nucleotides align to TRBD1. Material: peripheral blood. The sequence was collected from a man over 45 with acute or convalescent COVID-19. In DNA, the CDR3 is TGTGCCAGCAGTCCCACAGGGGGTTATTCACCCCTCCACTTT. This codes for CASSPTGGYSPLHF.